A single sample is the source of the 4 T cell receptor beta chains below, sequenced in a study of blood T cell repertoires in COVID-19. Sequencing was performed with immunoSEQ multiplex PCR; in TCRdb, only in-frame clones are kept and a portion is missing. The top ten hold under 30% of the sample, which has 50,000 to 60,000 clones, about four fifths seen once. Sample: peripheral blood. Receptors originate from a woman of 80 years or more with COVID-19, enrolled during active disease.

V gene TRBV24-1 combines with J gene TRBJ2-1; TRBD2 matches 9 bases. The CDR3 is made up of 23 amino acids. Germline CDR1 and CDR2: KGHDR and SFDVKD. Trimming at V came to 5 bases and at J to 0 bases, leaving 25 bases not matched to a gene. CDR3: CATSAPGVMSSGNPRSSYNEQFF. The CDR3 bases are TGTGCCACCAGTGCTCCCGGGGTGATGTCTAGCGGGAACCCGCGGAGCTCCTACAATGAGCAGTTCTTC.

The V gene is TRBV27, the J gene TRBJ2-1; TRBD2 matches 9 bases. With V trimmed by 2 bases and J by 0 bases, 8 bases remained unmatched. This CDR3 spans 18 amino acids. Per the germline V gene, CDR1 is MNHEY and CDR2 is SMNVEV (reference sequence). The CDR3 loop reads CASSLGRGLATSYNEQFF. The DNA for the CDR3 is TGTGCCAGCAGTTTAGGGCGGGGACTAGCCACCTCCTACAATGAGCAGTTCTTC.

The chain has TRBV19 and TRBJ1-1, with 9 bases lining up with TRBD1. The CDR3 is made up of 14 amino acids. The V segment lost 4 bases and the J segment 9 bases; nucleotides outside the gene matches: 9. From germline, CDR1 is LNHDA and CDR2 SQIVND (reference sequence). CDR3: CASSTPGTGKKAFF. CDR3 nucleotides: TGTGCCAGTAGTACTCCCGGGACAGGGAAGAAAGCTTTCTTT.

The V gene is TRBV18, the J gene TRBJ2-4; D remains ambiguous. The CDR3 contains 14 residues. Germline V gene data show CDR1 as KGHSH and CDR2 as LQKENI. The V gene lost 4 bases and the J gene lost 0 bases, with 7 bases spanning the gap. The CDR3 loop reads CASSHELAKNIQYF. The CDR3 bases are TGTGCCAGCTCACACGAGCTAGCCAAAAACATTCAGTACTTC.